The present entry profiles one T cell receptor beta chain with its context. The antigen is unknown. The entry originates in a study of vaccination and CD4 T cells after COVID-19. Overall study findings and caveats: Early post-infection timepoints were missing, and relatively few convalescent patients were studied.

Trimming at V came to 5 bases and at J to 6 bases, leaving 14 bases not matched to a gene. The CDR3 runs 16 residues. The V gene's germline CDR1 is MNHNS and CDR2 SASEGT. The sample's treatment: approximately nine-day PBMC culture with coronavirus spike peptide pools or control peptides (ViraFEST assay). ViraFEST grew antigen-specific T cells using peptide pools, then sequenced TCRs. Fresh IL-2 medium replaced half the culture medium on days 3 and 7. Sequencing of the DNA from cultured CD4+ T cells was carried out with the Oncomine TCR Beta short-read assay. Each CDR3 protein is one row after TCRdb ran MiXCR on the PCR reads. Of roughly 8,900 distinct CDR3 sequences detected, around 33% appear once; the ten largest clones hold roughly 30%.

The rearrangement uses TRBV6-1 and TRBJ1-2, with TRBD1 matching over 8 bases. The material sequenced was cultured CD4+ T cells from blood. The TCR originated in a human donor with COVID-19. This chain's CDR3 is CASSPHLPGGVNGYTF. As DNA, the CDR3 is TGTGCCAGCAGTCCTCACCTCCCAGGGGGCGTGAATGGCTACACCTTC.